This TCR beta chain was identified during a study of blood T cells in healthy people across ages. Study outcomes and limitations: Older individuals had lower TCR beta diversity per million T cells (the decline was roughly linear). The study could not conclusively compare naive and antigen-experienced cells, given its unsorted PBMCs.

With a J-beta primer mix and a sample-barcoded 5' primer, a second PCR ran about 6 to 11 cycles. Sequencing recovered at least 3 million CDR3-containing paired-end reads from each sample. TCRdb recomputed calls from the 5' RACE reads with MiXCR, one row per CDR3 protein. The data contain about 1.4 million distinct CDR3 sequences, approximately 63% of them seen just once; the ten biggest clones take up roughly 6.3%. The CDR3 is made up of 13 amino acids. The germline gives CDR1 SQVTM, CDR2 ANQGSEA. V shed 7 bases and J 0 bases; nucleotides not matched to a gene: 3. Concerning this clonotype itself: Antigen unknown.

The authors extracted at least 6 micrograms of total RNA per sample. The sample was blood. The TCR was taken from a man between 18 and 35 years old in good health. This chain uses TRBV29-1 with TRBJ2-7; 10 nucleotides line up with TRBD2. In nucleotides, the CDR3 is TGCAGCGCGACTAGCGGGCTCTCCTACGAGCAGTACTTC. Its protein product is CSATSGLSYEQYF.